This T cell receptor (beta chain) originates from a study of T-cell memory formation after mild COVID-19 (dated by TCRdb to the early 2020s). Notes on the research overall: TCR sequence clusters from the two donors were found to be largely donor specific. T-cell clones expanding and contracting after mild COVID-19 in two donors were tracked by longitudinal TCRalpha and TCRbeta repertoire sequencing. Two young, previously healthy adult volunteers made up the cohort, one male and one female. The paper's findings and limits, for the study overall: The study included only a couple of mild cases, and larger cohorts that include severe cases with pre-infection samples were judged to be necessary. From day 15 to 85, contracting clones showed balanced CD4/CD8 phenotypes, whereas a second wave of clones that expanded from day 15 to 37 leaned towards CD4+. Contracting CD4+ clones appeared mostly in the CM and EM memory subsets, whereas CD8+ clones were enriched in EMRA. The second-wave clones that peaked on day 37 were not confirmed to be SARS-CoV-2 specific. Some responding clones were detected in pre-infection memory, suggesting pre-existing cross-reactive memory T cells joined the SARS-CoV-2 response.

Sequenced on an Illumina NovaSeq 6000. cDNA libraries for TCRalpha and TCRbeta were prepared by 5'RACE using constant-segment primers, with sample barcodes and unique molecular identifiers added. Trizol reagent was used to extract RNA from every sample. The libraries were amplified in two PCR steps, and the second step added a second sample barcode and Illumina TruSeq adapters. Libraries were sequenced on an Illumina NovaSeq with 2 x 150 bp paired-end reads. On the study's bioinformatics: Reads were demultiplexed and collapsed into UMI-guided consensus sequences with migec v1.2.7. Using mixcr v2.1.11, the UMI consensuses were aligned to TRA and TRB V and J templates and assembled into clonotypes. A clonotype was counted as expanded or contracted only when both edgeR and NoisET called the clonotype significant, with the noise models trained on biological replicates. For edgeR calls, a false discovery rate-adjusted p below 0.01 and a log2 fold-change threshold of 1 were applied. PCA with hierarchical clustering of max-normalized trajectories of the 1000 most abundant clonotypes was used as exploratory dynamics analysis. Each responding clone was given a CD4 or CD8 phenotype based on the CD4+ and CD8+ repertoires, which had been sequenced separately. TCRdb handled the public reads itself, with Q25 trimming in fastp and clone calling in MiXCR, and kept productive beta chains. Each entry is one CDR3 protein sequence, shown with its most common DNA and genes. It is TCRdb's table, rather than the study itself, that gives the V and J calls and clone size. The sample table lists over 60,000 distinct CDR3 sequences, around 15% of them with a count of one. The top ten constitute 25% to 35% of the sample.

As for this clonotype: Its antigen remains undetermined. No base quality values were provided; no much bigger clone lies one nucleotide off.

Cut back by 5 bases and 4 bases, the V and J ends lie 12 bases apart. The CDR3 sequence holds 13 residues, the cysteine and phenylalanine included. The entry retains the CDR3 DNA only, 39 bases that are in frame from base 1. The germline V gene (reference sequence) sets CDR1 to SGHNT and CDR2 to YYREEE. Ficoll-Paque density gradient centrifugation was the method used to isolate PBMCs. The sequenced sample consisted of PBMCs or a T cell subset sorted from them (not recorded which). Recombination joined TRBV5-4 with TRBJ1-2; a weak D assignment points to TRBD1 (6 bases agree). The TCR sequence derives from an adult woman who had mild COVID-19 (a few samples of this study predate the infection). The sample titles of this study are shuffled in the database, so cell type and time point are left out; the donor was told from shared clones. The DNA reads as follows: TGTGCCAGCAGACCCGACAGGTCCTATGGCTACACCTTC. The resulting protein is CASRPDRSYGYTF.